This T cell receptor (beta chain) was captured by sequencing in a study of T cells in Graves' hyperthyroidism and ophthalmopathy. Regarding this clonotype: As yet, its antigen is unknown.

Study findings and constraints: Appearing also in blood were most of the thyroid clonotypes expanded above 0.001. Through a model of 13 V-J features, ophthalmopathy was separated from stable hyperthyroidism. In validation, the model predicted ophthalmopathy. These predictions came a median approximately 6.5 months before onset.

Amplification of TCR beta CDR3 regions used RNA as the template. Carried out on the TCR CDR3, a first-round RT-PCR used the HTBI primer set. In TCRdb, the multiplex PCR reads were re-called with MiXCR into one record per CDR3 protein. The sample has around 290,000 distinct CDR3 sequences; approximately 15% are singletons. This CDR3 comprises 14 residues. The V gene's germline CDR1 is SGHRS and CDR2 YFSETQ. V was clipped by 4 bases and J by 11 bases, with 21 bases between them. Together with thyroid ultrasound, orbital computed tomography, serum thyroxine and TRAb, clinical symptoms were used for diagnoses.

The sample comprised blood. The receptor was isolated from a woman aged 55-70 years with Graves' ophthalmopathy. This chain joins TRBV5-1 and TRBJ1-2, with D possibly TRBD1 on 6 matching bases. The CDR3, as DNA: TGCGCCAGCAGCCCCGACAGGCCCTCCCTTGGATACACCTTC. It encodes CASSPDRPSLGYTF.